This entry describes one T cell receptor (beta chain). No antigen is known for it. The healthy adult donors were HIV-negative and reported no recent acute infections or vaccinations. Naive CD45RA+ and memory CD45RA-negative subsets were split from CD4+ cells. This entry belongs to a study of shared clonotypes between healthy human individuals. Study results and limitations: Sharing of clonotypes among donors was expected to vary with sequencing depth.

The table came from immunoSEQ multiplex PCR; TCRdb's copy has only in-frame clones and leaves some out. The sample shows millions of clones, just over 90% of them seen only once. Germline lookup yields CDR1 MGHRA and CDR2 YSYEKL. V shed 4 bases and J 4 bases; nucleotides not matched to a gene: 8. The CDR3 runs 15 residues. The chain has TRBV4-1 and TRBJ2-7; 9 bases are a match to TRBD2. Sequenced sample: naive CD4+ T cells sorted from blood. The subset: CD45RA+ positively selected. This TCR was recovered from a man younger than 35 in good health. This CDR3 is CASSLTLAGSYEQYF. DNA for the CDR3: TGCGCCAGCAGCCTAACCCTAGCGGGGTCGTACGAGCAGTACTTC.